This entry lists 30 T cell receptor beta chains sequenced from one sample in a study of Ad26.COV2.S vaccination and SARS-CoV-2 variants. The treatment denotes: some 20 received Ad26.COV2.S at low or high dose, single or two shots; about 5 received placebo; per-sample allocation not given. Day 63 following the first vaccine or placebo injection was when the samples were taken. TCRdb's copy holds only in-frame clones and misses some; the assay was immunoSEQ multiplex PCR. The sample shows about 420,000 clones, roughly 88% of them seen only once. Sequences were derived from peripheral blood, sampled in a trial of Ad26.COV2.S vaccine versus placebo. The receptors derive from a person aged 18 to 65 who received the Ad26.COV2.S COVID-19 vaccine or a placebo.

This chain uses TRBV13 with TRBJ2-1, with 10 bases fitting TRBD2. The junction had 14 bases not matched to a gene; V was cut back by 8 bases and J by 7 bases. This CDR3 contains 16 residues. CDR1 and CDR2 from the germline V gene are PRHDT and FYEKMQ (reference sequence). DNA for the CDR3: TGTGCCAGCGGCCTGAGAGAAGCGGGGGGGCCTAATGAGCAGTTCTTC. Its protein is CASGLREAGGPNEQFF. Based on the CDR3 plus reference TRBV13 and TRBJ2-1, the full variable domain is AAGVIQSPRHLIKEKRETATLKCYPIPRHDTVYWYQQGPGQDPQFLISFYEKMQSDKGSIPDRFSAQQFSDYHSELNMSSLELGDSALYFCASGLREAGGPNEQFFGPGTRLTVL.

The genes are TRBV11-1 and TRBJ1-1; D is possibly TRBD1 (6 bases). The CDR3 has 16 residues. V lost 4 bases to trimming and J lost 4 bases, with 19 bases between them. Per the germline V gene, CDR1 is SGHAT and CDR2 is FQDESV (reference sequence). The CDR3 reads CASSSGRGRKSTEAFF. CDR3 nucleotide sequence: TGTGCCAGCAGCTCTGGCCGGGGGCGAAAGAGCACTGAAGCTTTCTTT.

V gene TRBV7-9 combines with J gene TRBJ1-5, with D unclear. Deletions cut 1 base from V and 3 bases from J, with 4 bases between. Germline-derived CDR1 and CDR2 are SEHNR and FQNEAQ (reference sequence). The CDR3 sequence is 13 residues long. This CDR3 is CASSLETNQPQHF. The DNA for the CDR3 is TGTGCCAGCAGCTTAGAGACCAATCAGCCCCAGCATTTT. The entire variable domain, with the rest obtained from reference TRBV7-9 and TRBJ1-5, is as follows: DTGVSQNPRHKITKRGQNVTFRCDPISEHNRLYWYRQTLGQGPEFLTYFQNEAQLEKSRLLSDRFSAERPKGSFSTLEIQRTEQGDSAMYLCASSLETNQPQHFGDGTRLSIL.

The gene calls are TRBV7-9 and TRBJ2-1, with TRBD1 matching over 10 bases. Unmatched junction bases numbered 1, after V lost 3 bases and J lost 2 bases. Looked up from germline, CDR1 is SEHNR and CDR2 is FQNEAQ (reference sequence). This CDR3 spans 15 amino acids. DNA for the CDR3: TGTGCCAGCAGCTTCGGGACAGGGGCCTACAATGAGCAGTTCTTC. This encodes CASSFGTGAYNEQFF.

V and J are TRBV4-1 and TRBJ2-3; D ambiguous. Germline V lookup: CDR1 MGHRA, CDR2 YSYEKL. The CDR3 covers 14 residues. The V end lost 4 bases, the J end lost 5 bases, and 13 bases lay between the germline ends. This CDR3 reads CASSLTGVQDTQYF. CDR3 coding DNA: TGCGCCAGCAGCCTTACGGGCGTTCAAGATACGCAGTATTTT.

The rearrangement joins TRBV5-4 to TRBJ2-3; D may be TRBD1 or TRBD2 (5 bases each). The CDR3 has 18 residues. The V end lost 2 bases, the J end lost 2 bases, and 21 bases lay between the germline ends. CDR1 is SGHNT and CDR2 is YYREEE in the germline V gene (reference sequence). The CDR3 bases are TGTGCCAGCAGCTTATCCACCAGGGAGTGGTGGGACACAGATACGCAGTATTTT. This translates into CASSLSTREWWDTDTQYF.

The chain couples TRBV28 to TRBJ1-6; a weak D match, TRBD1 (5 bases). This CDR3 has 16 residues. Germline V gene sequence: CDR1 MDHEN, CDR2 SYDVKM. V dropped 7 bases and J dropped 5 bases, with 18 bases sitting between them. The CDR3 sequence: CASTQGWQGNNSPLHF. The DNA of the CDR3 is TGTGCCAGCACCCAAGGGTGGCAGGGAAATAATTCACCCCTCCACTTT.

V usage is TRBV6-5 and J usage is TRBJ2-7; D could derive from TRBD1 or TRBD2 (5 bases each). V was shortened by 5 bases and J by 5 bases, with 16 bases between the two germline ends. The CDR3 runs to 14 residues. Germline assignment: CDR1 MNHEY and CDR2 SVGAGI. The CDR3 DNA reads as TGTGCCAGCAGTCTCGGGACGTCCCGGGACGAGCAGTACTTC. It specifies CASSLGTSRDEQYF.

The chain is built from TRBV9 and TRBJ2-2; no clear D. Per germline, CDR1 SGDLS and CDR2 YYNGEE. Deletions cut 0 bases from V and 5 bases from J, with 11 bases between. CDR3 size: 15 residues. This CDR3 reads CASSVADIQTGELFF. The CDR3 DNA reads as TGTGCCAGCAGCGTAGCCGACATTCAAACCGGGGAGCTGTTTTTT.

The rearrangement joins TRBV28 to TRBJ1-6; D is possibly TRBD1 (5 bases). Germline V gene lookup returns CDR1 MDHEN and CDR2 SYDVKM. The CDR3 is 15 amino acids. The V end was cut by 3 bases, the J end by 3 bases, with 9 bases between. As DNA, the CDR3 is TGTGCCAGCAGTTTGGGGGGGGGCTATAATTCACCCCTCCACTTT. Translation gives CASSLGGGYNSPLHF.

About this clone itself: The identical CDR3 is also encoded by other nucleotide sequences in the sample. The genes are TRBV19 and TRBJ2-7, with 9 positions matching TRBD1. Looked up from germline, CDR1 is LNHDA and CDR2 is SQIVND (reference sequence). CDR3 length equals 14 residues. V was pared by 5 bases and J by 3 bases, with 5 bases of the junction left unmatched. Written as DNA, the CDR3 is TGTGCCAGTAGTGCGACAGGGGGGTACTACGAGCAGTACTTC. It codes for CASSATGGYYEQYF. Complete variable domain (other parts from reference TRBV19 and TRBJ2-7): DGGITQSPKYLFRKEGQNVTLSCEQNLNHDAMYWYRQDPGQGLRLIYYSQIVNDFQKGDIAEGYSVSREKKESFPLTVTSAQKNPTAFYLCASSATGGYYEQYFGPGTRLTVT.

This sequence joins TRBV4-1 and TRBJ2-7, with 7 bases identical to TRBD1. This CDR3 comprises 14 residues. The germline V gene has CDR1 MGHRA and CDR2 YSYEKL. The V gene end was trimmed by 1 base and the J gene end by 6 bases; junction bases not matched to a gene: 6. The CDR3 protein is CASSQALTGLEQYF. DNA for the CDR3: TGCGCCAGCAGCCAAGCCCTGACAGGGCTCGAGCAGTACTTC.

As regards this clone: The same CDR3 also results from other DNA sequences found in this sample. V is TRBV5-1 and J is TRBJ2-2, with no clear D. Germline assignment: CDR1 SGHRS and CDR2 YFSETQ. The CDR3 is 13 residues long. V shed 0 bases and J shed 6 bases, with 6 bases lying between them. The CDR3 DNA reads as TGCGCCAGCAGCTTGGGGCCCCCCGGGGAGCTGTTTTTT. Protein sequence: CASSLGPPGELFF.

The chain carries TRBV10-3 and TRBJ2-7, with D maybe TRBD2 (5 bases). Germline V CDR1 and CDR2: ENHRY, SYGVKD. CDR3 length equals 11 residues. The ends were cut back, 8 bases at V and 2 bases at J, with 7 bases in the middle. CDR3 protein: CAIGETYEQYF. The DNA for the CDR3 is TGTGCCATCGGGGAGACCTACGAGCAGTACTTC.

The CDR3 DNA reads as TGTGCCAGCAGCCCCATGGCGGTACCATACGAGCAGTACTTC. This gives the protein CASSPMAVPYEQYF. The chain combines TRBV7-9 with TRBJ2-7; no clear D. The CDR3 is made up of 14 amino acids. V was clipped by 5 bases and J by 4 bases, with 15 bases between them. CDR1 is SEHNR and CDR2 is FQNEAQ in the germline V gene (reference sequence).

The chain is built from TRBV4-1 and TRBJ2-1; 7 positions agree with TRBD2. Per the germline V gene, CDR1 is MGHRA and CDR2 is YSYEKL. The V and J ends lost 3 bases and 3 bases, in that order; junction bases with no gene match: 2. The CDR3 loop spans 14 amino acids. CDR3 bases: TGCGCCAGCAGCCACGGCGGGGGCTACAATGAGCAGTTCTTC. Residues: CASSHGGGYNEQFF.

The sample holds one count of this clone. CDR3 DNA: TGCGCCAGCAGTGGGGGGAACCCCTACAATGAGCAGTTCTTC. Protein: CASSGGNPYNEQFF. This chain connects TRBV10-2 to TRBJ2-1; D tentatively reads TRBD1 or TRBD2 (5 bases each). The CDR3 contains 14 residues. In germline, CDR1 is WSHSY, CDR2 SAAADI. V lost 4 bases, J lost 2 bases, and 9 bases lay in between.

V is TRBV5-4 and J is TRBJ2-2; D unclear. The CDR3 consists of 13 residues. CDR1 SGHNT and CDR2 YYREEE come from the germline V gene (reference sequence). The V gene lost 5 bases and the J gene lost 5 bases, with 10 bases spanning the gap. Written as DNA, the CDR3 is TGTGCCAGCAGGAAAACGGGTACCGGGGAGCTGTTTTTT. Its protein is CASRKTGTGELFF.

This clone has more than one count but fewer than ten. The CDR3 region has the DNA TGTGCCAGCAGCTTAGCGGTCGGGAGCAATCAGCCCCAGCATTTT. This sequence encodes CASSLAVGSNQPQHF. The chain joins TRBV7-2 to TRBJ1-5, with D unclear. CDR1 and CDR2 from the germline V gene are SGHTA and FQGNSA. Trimming removed 0 bases from V and 1 base from J, with 7 bases in between. CDR3 length equals 15 residues.

This clone was observed a few times. The chain couples TRBV2 to TRBJ1-5; 7 bases fit TRBD1. After removal of 6 bases from V and 3 bases from J, the junction contained 8 bases not matched to a gene. Germline assignment: CDR1 SNHLY and CDR2 FYNNEI. The CDR3 is made up of 15 amino acids. The CDR3: CASRDPQGYNQPQHF. CDR3 nucleotide sequence: TGTGCCAGCAGAGACCCACAGGGGTACAATCAGCCCCAGCATTTT.

The chain employs TRBV6-5 and TRBJ1-3, with D unclear. Trimming left V 7 bases short and J 0 bases short, with 7 bases between. CDR3 length: 13 amino acids. Germline V gene lookup returns CDR1 MNHEY and CDR2 SVGAGI. This CDR3 is CASTLGSGNTIYF. As DNA, the CDR3 is TGTGCCAGCACACTGGGCTCTGGAAACACCATATATTTT.

The rearrangement links TRBV19 to TRBJ2-7; TRBD1 might be the D (5 bases). V lost 1 base, J lost 6 bases, and 10 bases lay in between. The CDR3 length is 13 residues. CDR1 is LNHDA, CDR2 SQIVND, per germline (reference sequence). This CDR3 is CASSIVGALEQYF. CDR3 DNA: TGTGCCAGTAGTATAGTAGGGGCTCTCGAGCAGTACTTC.

J is TRBJ1-3 and V is TRBV6-5, with a possible D match to TRBD1 (5 bases). The germline V gene has CDR1 MNHEY and CDR2 SVGAGI. Trimming left V 5 bases short and J 2 bases short, with 13 bases between. The CDR3 covers 15 residues. The CDR3 nucleotides read TGTGCCAGCAGTCCCCAGGGAGGGACTGGAAACACCATATATTTT. Protein: CASSPQGGTGNTIYF.

For this clone: This sample also contains other DNA sequences that code for the same CDR3. The chain links TRBV10-1 to TRBJ2-5; 11 bases map to TRBD1. After removal of 4 bases from V and 5 bases from J, the junction contained 0 bases not matched to a gene. In germline, CDR1 is WNHNN, CDR2 SYGVQD (reference sequence). There are 13 residues in the CDR3. Here the CDR3 DNA reads TGCGCCAGCAGTGGGACAGGGGGCGAGACCCAGTACTTC. It yields the protein CASSGTGGETQYF.

This chain connects TRBV25-1 to TRBJ1-1; no clear D gene. Germline values: CDR1 MGHDK, CDR2 SYGVNS. Trimming removed 6 bases from V and 5 bases from J, with 7 bases in between. This CDR3 has 11 residues. CDR3: CASSGGTEAFF. The CDR3 DNA sequence: TGTGCCAGCAGCGGTGGGACTGAAGCTTTCTTT. The full variable domain, in which reference TRBV25-1 and TRBJ1-1 provide the parts outside the CDR3, is EADIYQTPRYLVIGTGKKITLECSQTMGHDKMYWYQQDPGMELHLIHYSYGVNSTEKGDLSSESTVSRIRTEHFPLTLESARPSHTSQYLCASSGGTEAFFGQGTRLTVV.

The rearrangement links TRBV10-2 to TRBJ1-2; D perhaps matches TRBD1 (6 bases). The V and J ends lost 3 bases and 5 bases respectively, with 7 bases between them. CDR3 length equals 12 residues. Germline loops: CDR1 WSHSY, CDR2 SAAADI. The CDR3 is CASSDRGYGYTF. The CDR3, as DNA: TGCGCCAGCAGTGACAGGGGTTATGGCTACACCTTC.

The chain recombines TRBV9 with TRBJ1-6; D gene ambiguous. Germline CDR1 and CDR2: SGDLS and YYNGEE. Deletions cut 0 bases from V and 13 bases from J, with 8 bases between. The CDR3 length is 12 residues. The CDR3 loop is CASSVGGDPLHF. The CDR3, as DNA: TGTGCCAGCAGCGTAGGGGGTGATCCCCTCCACTTT. The full variable domain, rest sourced from reference TRBV9 and TRBJ1-6, is DSGVTQTPKHLITATGQRVTLRCSPRSGDLSVYWYQQSLDQGLQFLIQYYNGEERAKGNILERFSAQQFPDLHSELNLSSLELGDSALYFCASSVGGDPLHFGNGTRLTVT.

This chain connects TRBV2 to TRBJ2-6; D unclear. Germline V gene lookup returns CDR1 SNHLY and CDR2 FYNNEI. The length of the CDR3 is 13 residues. V was pared by 6 bases and J by 0 bases, with 3 bases between. This CDR3 reads CASRGSGANVLTF. In nucleotides, the CDR3 is TGTGCCAGCAGGGGCTCTGGGGCCAACGTCCTGACTTTC.

V gene TRBV10-3 combines with J gene TRBJ2-3; no clear D gene. This CDR3 has 13 residues. V was pared by 11 bases and J by 0 bases, with 12 bases between. CDR1 is ENHRY, CDR2 SYGVKD, per germline. CDR3 sequence: CAVSRASTDTQYF. The DNA for the CDR3 is TGTGCCGTCTCTCGTGCTAGCACAGATACGCAGTATTTT.

The rearrangement links TRBV27 to TRBJ1-3; D unclear. CDR1 is MNHEY, CDR2 SMNVEV, per germline (reference sequence). V dropped 5 bases and J dropped 4 bases, with 9 bases sitting between them. This CDR3 spans 13 amino acids. The CDR3 DNA reads TGTGCCAGCAGTCCCGGTATCGGAAACACCATATATTTT. Amino acid sequence: CASSPGIGNTIYF.